Shown below are 5 T cell receptor beta chains from a single sample sequenced in a study of cytomegalovirus exposure and HLA in healthy donors. 60 Vbeta and 13 Jbeta primers were used in PCR. Sequencing used immunoSEQ multiplex PCR; TCRdb keeps in-frame clones, though not all of them. The repertoire has 150,000 to 200,000 clones, 75% to 80% of them found once; the top ten carry around 0.89%. Material for sequencing was PBMCs. The receptors shown here come from a woman aged 45-65 years in good health and CMV-seropositive.

This chain links TRBV13 with TRBJ2-3; D unclear. The length of the CDR3 is 12 residues. Germline V gene lookup returns CDR1 PRHDT and CDR2 FYEKMQ (reference sequence). Trimming pared 5 bases from V and 0 bases from J, leaving 3 bases between. The CDR3 nucleotides read TGTGCCAGCAGCCAAAGCACAGATACGCAGTATTTT. Translating gives CASSQSTDTQYF.

The chain recombines TRBV7-8 with TRBJ1-1, with 7 bases identical to TRBD1. J lost 11 bases, V lost 5 bases, and 17 bases had no gene match. Germline CDR1 reads SGHVS; CDR2 reads FQNEAQ. The length of the CDR3 is 15 residues. The CDR3 DNA follows: TGTGCCAGCAGCACAACACAACAGGGGTTTGGAGGGGCTTTCTTT. This sequence encodes CASSTTQQGFGGAFF.

The V gene is TRBV21-1, the J gene TRBJ1-1. TRBV21-1 is given as a pseudogene. This CDR3 has 17 amino acids. The CDR3 is CASSIARAYRNETEAFF. DNA for the CDR3: TGTGCCAGCAGCATCGCCCGTGCATACCGCAACGAGACTGAAGCTTTCTTT.

This clone was seen more than once but under ten times. The chain employs TRBV5-5 and TRBJ2-7, with TRBD2 matching 7 bases. The V gene's germline CDR1 is SGHKS and CDR2 YYEKEE (reference sequence). Unmatched junction bases numbered 4, after V lost 3 bases and J lost 4 bases. This CDR3 contains 13 residues. The chain's CDR3 is CASSWRTSYEQYF. CDR3 DNA sequence: TGTGCCAGCAGCTGGCGGACTAGTTACGAGCAGTACTTC.

This rearrangement joins TRBV10-1 to TRBJ2-7; 9 nucleotides match TRBD2. The CDR3 has 16 residues. Germline V lookup: CDR1 WNHNN, CDR2 SYGVQD (reference sequence). Trimming took 9 bases from V and 0 from J; bases not matched to a gene: 12. CDR3 coding DNA: TGCGCCAGTTCGGTTAGCGGGAGCTCGCTCTCCTACGAGCAGTACTTC. This encodes CASSVSGSSLSYEQYF.